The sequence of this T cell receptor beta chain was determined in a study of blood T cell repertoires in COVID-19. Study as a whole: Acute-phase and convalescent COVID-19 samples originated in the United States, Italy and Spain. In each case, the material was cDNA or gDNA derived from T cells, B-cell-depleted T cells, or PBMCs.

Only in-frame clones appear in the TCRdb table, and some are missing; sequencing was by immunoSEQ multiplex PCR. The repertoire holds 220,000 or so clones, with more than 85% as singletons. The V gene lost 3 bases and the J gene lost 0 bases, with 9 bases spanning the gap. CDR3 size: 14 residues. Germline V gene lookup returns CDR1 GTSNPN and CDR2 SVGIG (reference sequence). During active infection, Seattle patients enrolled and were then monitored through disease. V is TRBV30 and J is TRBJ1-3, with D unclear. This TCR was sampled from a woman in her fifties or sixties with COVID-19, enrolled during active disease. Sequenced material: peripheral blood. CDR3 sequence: CAWSRHRSGNTIYF. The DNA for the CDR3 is TGTGCCTGGAGCAGACACCGCTCTGGAAACACCATATATTTT.